This TCR beta chain was captured in a study of T cells after yellow fever vaccination. Notes on the study in general: Relatively few clonotypes were ones that appeared in both CD4 and CD8 compartments. Subsequent booster samples again held most clones from primary vaccination (more than 95% CD4, over 80% CD8). The presence of abundant clonotypes contaminating from the bulk population was possible in FACS-sorted repertoires.

This clonotype appeared a few times. The target antigen is unknown. Using its own MiXCR run on the 5' RACE reads, TCRdb lists one record per CDR3 protein. The sample includes just under 600,000 distinct CDR3 sequences, less than 15% seen only once; the top ten take 11% to 15%. This clonotype was sampled from a man aged 25 to 40 who received the YFV17D yellow fever vaccine. The sample here was PBMCs, taken on the day of the yellow fever booster vaccination.

CDR3 DNA: TGCGCCAGCAGCTTGGCACTTTCTCAATACAATGAGCAGTTCTTC. Residues: CASSLALSQYNEQFF. The gene calls are TRBV5-1 and TRBJ2-1; D uncertain. CDR1 is SGHRS and CDR2 is YFSETQ in the germline V gene. Trimming stripped 0 bases from V and 4 bases from J, with 11 bases between. This CDR3 is built from 15 residues.